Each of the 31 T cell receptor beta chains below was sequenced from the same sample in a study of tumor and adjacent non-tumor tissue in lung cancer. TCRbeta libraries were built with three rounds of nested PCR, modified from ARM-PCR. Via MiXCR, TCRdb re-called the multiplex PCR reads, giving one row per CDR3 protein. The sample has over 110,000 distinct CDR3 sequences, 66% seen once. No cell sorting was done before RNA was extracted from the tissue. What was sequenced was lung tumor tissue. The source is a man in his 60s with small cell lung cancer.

The CDR3 is CASNRDRESGYGYTF. The DNA for the CDR3 is TGTGCCAGTAACCGTGACAGGGAATCTGGCTATGGCTACACCTTC. The gene calls are TRBV19 and TRBJ1-2; 7 bases align to TRBD1. The germline V gene has CDR1 LNHDA and CDR2 SQIVND (reference sequence). Losses at the gene ends were 7 bases for V and 4 bases for J; bases not matched to a gene: 12. The CDR3 has 15 residues. The whole variable domain, filled in from reference TRBV19 and TRBJ1-2, reads DGGITQSPKYLFRKEGQNVTLSCEQNLNHDAMYWYRQDPGQGLRLIYYSQIVNDFQKGDIAEGYSVSREKKESFPLTVTSAQKNPTAFYLCASNRDRESGYGYTFGSGTRLTVV.

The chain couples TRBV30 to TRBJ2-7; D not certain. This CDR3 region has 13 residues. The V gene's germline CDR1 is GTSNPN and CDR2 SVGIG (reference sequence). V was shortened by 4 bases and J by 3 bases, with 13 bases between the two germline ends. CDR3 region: CAWTSYWDYEQYF. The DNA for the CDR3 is TGTGCCTGGACCTCTTACTGGGACTACGAGCAGTACTTC.

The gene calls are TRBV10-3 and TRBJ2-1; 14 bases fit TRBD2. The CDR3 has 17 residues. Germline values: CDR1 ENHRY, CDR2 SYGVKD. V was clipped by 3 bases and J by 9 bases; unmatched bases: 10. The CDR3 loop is CAISETLGLAGVGEQFF. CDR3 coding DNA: TGTGCCATCAGTGAAACTCTGGGACTAGCGGGAGTGGGTGAGCAGTTCTTC.

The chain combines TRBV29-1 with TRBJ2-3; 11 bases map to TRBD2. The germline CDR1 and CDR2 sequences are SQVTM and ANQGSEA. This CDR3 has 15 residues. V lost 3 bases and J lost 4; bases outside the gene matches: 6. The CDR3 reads CSVDGLAGGSDTQYF. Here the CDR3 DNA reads TGCAGCGTTGACGGGCTAGCGGGAGGCTCAGATACGCAGTATTTT.

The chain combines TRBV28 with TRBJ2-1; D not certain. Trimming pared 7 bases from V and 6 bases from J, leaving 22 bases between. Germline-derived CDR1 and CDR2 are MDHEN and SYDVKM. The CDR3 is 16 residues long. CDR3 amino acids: CASTPRVSSGTNEQFF. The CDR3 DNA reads TGTGCCAGCACCCCAAGGGTTTCGTCAGGAACCAATGAGCAGTTCTTC.

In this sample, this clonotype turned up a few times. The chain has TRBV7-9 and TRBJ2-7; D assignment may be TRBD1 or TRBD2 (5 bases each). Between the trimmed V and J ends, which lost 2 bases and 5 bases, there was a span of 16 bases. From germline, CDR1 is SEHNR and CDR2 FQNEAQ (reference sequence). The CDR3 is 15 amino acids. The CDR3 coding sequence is TGTGCCAGCAGCTTAATGGGAAGGGGACGGGACGAGCAGTACTTC. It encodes CASSLMGRGRDEQYF.

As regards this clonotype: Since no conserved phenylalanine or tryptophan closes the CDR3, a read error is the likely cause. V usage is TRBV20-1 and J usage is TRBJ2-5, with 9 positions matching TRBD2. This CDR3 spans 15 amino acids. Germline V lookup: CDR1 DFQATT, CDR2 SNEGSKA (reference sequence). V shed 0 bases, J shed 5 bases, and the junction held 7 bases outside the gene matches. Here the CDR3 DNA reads TGCAGTGCTAGAGATCGCCTAGCGGGATGGGAGACCCAGTACTCC. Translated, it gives CSARDRLAGWETQYS.

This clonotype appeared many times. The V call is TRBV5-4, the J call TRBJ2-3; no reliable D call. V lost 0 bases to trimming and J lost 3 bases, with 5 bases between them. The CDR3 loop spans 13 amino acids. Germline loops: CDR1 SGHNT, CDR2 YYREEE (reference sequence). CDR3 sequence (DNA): TGTGCCAGCAGCTTGGGTCAGACAGATACGCAGTATTTT. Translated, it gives CASSLGQTDTQYF.

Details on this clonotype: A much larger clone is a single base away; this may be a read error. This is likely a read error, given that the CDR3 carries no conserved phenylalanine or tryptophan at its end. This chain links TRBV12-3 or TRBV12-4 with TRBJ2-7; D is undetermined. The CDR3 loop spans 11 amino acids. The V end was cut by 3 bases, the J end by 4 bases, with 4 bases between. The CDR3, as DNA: TGTGCCAGCAGTTTTGGATACGAGCAGTACTCC. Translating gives CASSFGYEQYS.

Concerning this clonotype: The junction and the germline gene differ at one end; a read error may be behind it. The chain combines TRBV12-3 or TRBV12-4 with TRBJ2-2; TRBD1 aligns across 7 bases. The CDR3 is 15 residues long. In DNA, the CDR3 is TGTGCCATCAGTTTCTCTGGGACAGACGCCGGGGAGCCGTTTTTT. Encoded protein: CAISFSGTDAGEPFF.

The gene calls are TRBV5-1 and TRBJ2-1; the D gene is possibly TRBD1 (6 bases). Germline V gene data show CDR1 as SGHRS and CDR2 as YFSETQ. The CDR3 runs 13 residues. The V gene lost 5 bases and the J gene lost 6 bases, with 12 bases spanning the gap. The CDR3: CASSVCRGNEQFF. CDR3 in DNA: TGCGCCAGCAGTGTCTGCAGGGGCAATGAGCAGTTCTTC.

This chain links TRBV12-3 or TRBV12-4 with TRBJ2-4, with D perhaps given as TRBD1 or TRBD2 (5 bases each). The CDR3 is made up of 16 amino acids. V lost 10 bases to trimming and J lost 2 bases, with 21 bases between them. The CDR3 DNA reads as TGTGCCAACACCCCGGACATGGGGGTAACCAAAAACATTCAGTACTTC. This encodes CANTPDMGVTKNIQYF.

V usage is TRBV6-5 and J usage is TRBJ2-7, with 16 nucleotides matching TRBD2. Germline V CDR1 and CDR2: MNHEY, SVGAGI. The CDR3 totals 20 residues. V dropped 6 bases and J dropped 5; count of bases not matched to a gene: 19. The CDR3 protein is CASSQQGSGTSGRAWNEQYF. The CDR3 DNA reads TGTGCCAGCAGCCAACAGGGCTCCGGGACTAGCGGGAGGGCCTGGAACGAGCAGTACTTC.

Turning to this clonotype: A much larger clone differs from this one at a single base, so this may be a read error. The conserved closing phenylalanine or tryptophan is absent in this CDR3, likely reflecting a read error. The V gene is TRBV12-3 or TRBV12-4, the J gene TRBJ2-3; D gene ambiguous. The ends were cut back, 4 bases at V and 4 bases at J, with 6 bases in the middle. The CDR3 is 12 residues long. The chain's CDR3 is CASSYPPDTQYI. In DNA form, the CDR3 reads TGTGCCAGCAGTTATCCCCCAGATACGCAGTATATT.

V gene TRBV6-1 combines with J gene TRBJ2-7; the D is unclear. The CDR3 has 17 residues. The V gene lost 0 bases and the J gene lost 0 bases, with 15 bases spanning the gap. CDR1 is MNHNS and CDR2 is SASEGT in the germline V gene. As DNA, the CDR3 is TGTGCCAGCAGTGAAGCGTTGGGCGTGGGAAGCTCCTACGAGCAGTACTTC. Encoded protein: CASSEALGVGSSYEQYF.

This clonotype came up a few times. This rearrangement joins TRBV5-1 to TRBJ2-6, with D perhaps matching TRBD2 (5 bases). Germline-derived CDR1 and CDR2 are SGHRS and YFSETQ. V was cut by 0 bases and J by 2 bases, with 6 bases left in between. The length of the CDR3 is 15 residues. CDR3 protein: CASSLVEAGANVLTF. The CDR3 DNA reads TGCGCCAGCAGCTTGGTGGAGGCTGGGGCCAACGTCCTGACTTTC.

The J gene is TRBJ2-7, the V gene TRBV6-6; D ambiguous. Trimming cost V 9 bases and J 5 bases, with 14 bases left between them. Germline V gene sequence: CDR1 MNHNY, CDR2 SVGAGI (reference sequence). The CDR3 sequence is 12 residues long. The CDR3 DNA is TGTGCCAGTAACCCTACATGGGACGAGCAGTACTTC. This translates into CASNPTWDEQYF.

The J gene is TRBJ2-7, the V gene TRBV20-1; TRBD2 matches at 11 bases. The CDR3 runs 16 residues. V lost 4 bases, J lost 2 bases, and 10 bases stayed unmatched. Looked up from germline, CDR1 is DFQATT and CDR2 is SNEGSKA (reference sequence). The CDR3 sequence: CSANGIAGGRTYEQYF. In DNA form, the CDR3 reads TGCAGTGCTAACGGGATAGCGGGAGGGCGGACCTACGAGCAGTACTTC.

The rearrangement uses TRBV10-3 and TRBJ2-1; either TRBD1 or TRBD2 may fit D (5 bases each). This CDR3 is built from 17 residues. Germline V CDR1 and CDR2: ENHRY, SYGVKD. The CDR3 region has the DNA TGTGTCATTAGCGACCGGGACCCGATTAGCTCCTACAATGAGCAGTTCTTC. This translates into CVISDRDPISSYNEQFF.

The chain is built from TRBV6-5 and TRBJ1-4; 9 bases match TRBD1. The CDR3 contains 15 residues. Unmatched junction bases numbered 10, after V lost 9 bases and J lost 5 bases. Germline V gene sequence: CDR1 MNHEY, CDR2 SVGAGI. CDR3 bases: TGTGCCAGGGGACAAGCCGGGACAGGGAATGAAAAACTGTTTTTT. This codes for CARGQAGTGNEKLFF.

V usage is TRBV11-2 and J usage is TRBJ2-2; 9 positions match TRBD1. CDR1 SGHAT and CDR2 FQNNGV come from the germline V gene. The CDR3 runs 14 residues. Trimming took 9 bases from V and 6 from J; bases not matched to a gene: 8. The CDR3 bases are TGTGCCAGAAGCGTGACAGGGGGACCCGGGGAGCTGTTTTTT. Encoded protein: CARSVTGGPGELFF.

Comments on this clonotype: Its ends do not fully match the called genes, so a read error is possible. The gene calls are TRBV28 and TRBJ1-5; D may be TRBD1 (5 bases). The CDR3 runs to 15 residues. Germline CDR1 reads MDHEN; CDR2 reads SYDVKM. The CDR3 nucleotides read TGTGTCAGCAGCCCGGTAGGCAGGGTGAATCAGCCCCAGCATTTT. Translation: CVSSPVGRVNQPQHF.

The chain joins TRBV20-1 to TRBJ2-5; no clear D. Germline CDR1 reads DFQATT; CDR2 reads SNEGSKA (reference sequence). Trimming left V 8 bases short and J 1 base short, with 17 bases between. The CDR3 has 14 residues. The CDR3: CSTRGAGSQETQYF. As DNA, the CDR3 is TGCAGTACTCGCGGTGCAGGCAGCCAAGAGACCCAGTACTTC.

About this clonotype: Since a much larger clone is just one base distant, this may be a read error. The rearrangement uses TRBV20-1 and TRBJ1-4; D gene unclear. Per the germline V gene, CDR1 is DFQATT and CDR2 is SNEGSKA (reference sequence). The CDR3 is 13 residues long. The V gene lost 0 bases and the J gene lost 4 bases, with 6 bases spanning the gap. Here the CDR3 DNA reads TGCAGTGCTAGAGATTTGGATAATGAAAAACTGTTTTTT. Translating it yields CSARDLDNEKLFF.

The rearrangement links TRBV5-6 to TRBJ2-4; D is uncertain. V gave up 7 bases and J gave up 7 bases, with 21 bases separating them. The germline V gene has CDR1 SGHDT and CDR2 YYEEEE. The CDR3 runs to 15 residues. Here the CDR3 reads CASGTYGLLTNIQYF. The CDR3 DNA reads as TGTGCCAGCGGTACTTATGGGCTCTTGACGAACATTCAGTACTTC.

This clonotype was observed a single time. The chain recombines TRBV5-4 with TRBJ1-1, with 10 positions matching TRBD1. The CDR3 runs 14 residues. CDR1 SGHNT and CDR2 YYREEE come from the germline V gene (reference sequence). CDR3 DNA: TGTACCAACTTCCGGGACAGGGGCTCCACTGAAGCTTTCTTT. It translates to CTNFRDRGSTEAFF.

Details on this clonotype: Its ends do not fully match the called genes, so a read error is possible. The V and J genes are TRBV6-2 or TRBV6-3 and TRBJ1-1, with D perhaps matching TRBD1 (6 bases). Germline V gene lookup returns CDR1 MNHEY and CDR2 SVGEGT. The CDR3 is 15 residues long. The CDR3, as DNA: TGTGCCAGCAGGGAACTTGGGGGGCCCAACACTGAAACTTTCTTT. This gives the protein CASRELGGPNTETFF.

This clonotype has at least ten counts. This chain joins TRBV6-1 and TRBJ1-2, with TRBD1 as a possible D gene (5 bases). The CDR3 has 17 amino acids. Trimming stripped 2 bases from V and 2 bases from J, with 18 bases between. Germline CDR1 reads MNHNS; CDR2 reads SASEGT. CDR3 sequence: CASSELLIGQGNYGYTF. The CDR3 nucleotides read TGTGCCAGCAGTGAATTGTTAATAGGGCAGGGCAACTATGGCTACACCTTC.

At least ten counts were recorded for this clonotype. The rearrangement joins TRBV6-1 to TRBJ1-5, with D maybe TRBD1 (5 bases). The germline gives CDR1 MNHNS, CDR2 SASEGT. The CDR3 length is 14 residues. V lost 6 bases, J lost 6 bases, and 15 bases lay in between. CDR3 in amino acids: CASRGGFGGQPQHF. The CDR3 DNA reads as TGTGCCAGCAGGGGGGGGTTCGGCGGTCAGCCCCAGCATTTT.

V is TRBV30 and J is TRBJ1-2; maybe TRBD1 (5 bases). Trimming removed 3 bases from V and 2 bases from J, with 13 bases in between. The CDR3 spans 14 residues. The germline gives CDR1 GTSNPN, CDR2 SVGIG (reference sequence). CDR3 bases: TGTGCCTGGAGAGTACTGGGACTGAACTATGGCTACACCTTC. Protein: CAWRVLGLNYGYTF.

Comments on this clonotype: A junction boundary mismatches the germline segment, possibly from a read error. The CDR3 sequence: CASNLQVFGETQYF. In DNA form, the CDR3 reads TGTGCCAGCAACTTACAGGTTTTTGGGGAGACCCAGTATTTC. The rearrangement uses TRBV6-5 and TRBJ2-5; tentatively, D is TRBD1 or TRBD2 (5 bases each). This CDR3 is built from 14 residues. Germline V gene data show CDR1 as MNHEY and CDR2 as SVGAGI.